This T cell receptor beta chain was captured in a study of patients and donors after allogeneic stem cell transplantation. TCRdb independently ran MiXCR on the RT-PCR reads; one entry per CDR3 protein. The table includes about a million distinct CDR3 sequences, approximately 19% detected once. Trimming cost V 4 bases and J 6 bases, with 27 bases left between them. From germline, CDR1 is LGHDT and CDR2 YNNKEL (reference sequence). The CDR3 covers 18 residues. This sequence was found in a human donor who was either an allogeneic HSCT recipient or a stem cell or donor lymphocyte infusion donor (not recorded which). It is not recorded whose cells these are; they may come from a transplant donor. The chain links TRBV3-1 to TRBJ1-2; D is perhaps TRBD1 (5 bases). Sequenced input: blood, either unsorted or a sorted T cell fraction (not recorded which). As DNA, the CDR3 is TGTGCCAGCAGCCGAAGAGGGGCAGGGTTTATTGGGACGGATGGCTACACCTTC. Protein product: CASSRRGAGFIGTDGYTF.